This T cell receptor beta chain was recorded in a study of immune evolution from preneoplasia to lung adenocarcinoma. Looking at the study overall: HLA loss of heterozygosity: 7% AIS, approximately 15% MIA, over 25% ADC, none AAH.

Using immunoSEQ multiplex PCR, the repertoire was profiled, and TCRdb retains in-frame clones only, with some absent. Here the sample spans around 4,900 clones, roughly four fifths being singletons. Germline V gene lookup returns CDR1 PRHDT and CDR2 FYEKMQ (reference sequence). This CDR3 contains 13 residues. V gave up 3 bases and J gave up 5 bases; unmatched junction bases: 2. The TCR was taken from a person between 65 and 80 years old with lung adenocarcinoma. V is TRBV13 and J is TRBJ2-7; 9 bases match TRBD1. Sequenced material: FFPE lung adenocarcinoma in situ tissue. The CDR3 protein is CASSLDRGHEQYF. The CDR3 DNA is TGTGCCAGCAGCTTGGACAGGGGCCACGAGCAGTACTTC.